This T cell receptor (beta chain) is drawn from a study of cytomegalovirus exposure and HLA in healthy donors. Study context: Unique TCR beta sequences numbering approximately 120 million came from 190 million or so T cells in an earlier analysis. Caucasian-associated ancestry cluster membership applied to less than 85% of a few hundred genotyped donors. Study-wide points: Researchers reported in a later analysis that common viral pathogens appeared linked to several top clusters.

V lost 5 bases and J lost 5; bases outside the gene matches: 13. Germline values: CDR1 SGHTA, CDR2 FQGNSA. The CDR3 is made up of 16 amino acids. This PCR relied on a set of 60 Vbeta primers and 13 Jbeta primers. Generated by immunoSEQ multiplex PCR, the TCRdb table keeps only in-frame clones and is missing some. The sample lists over 250,000 clones; 72% were seen once. On this clone: Its antigen remains unidentified.

The chain links TRBV7-2 to TRBJ2-5; TRBD2 agrees at 8 bases. Sequencing input: PBMCs. The clonotype was recovered from a female donor in good health and CMV-seronegative. The DNA for the CDR3 is TGTGCCAGCAGCCGAAACACCGGGAGGGCCGTGGAGACCCAGTACTTC. The encoded protein is CASSRNTGRAVETQYF.